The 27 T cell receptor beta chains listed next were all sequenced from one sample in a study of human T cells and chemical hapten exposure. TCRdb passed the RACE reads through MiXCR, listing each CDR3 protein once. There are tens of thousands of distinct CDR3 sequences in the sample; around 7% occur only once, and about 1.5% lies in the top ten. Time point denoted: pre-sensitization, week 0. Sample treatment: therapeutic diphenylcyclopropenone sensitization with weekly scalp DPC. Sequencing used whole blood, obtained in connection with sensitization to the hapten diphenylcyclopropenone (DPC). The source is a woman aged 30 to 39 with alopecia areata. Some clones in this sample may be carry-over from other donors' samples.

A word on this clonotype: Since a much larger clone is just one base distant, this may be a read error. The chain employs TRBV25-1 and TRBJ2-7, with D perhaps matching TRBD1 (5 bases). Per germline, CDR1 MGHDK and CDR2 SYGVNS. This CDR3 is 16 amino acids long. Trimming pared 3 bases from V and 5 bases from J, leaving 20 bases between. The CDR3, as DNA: TGTGCCAGCAGTGATCCTTCACAGGAATACTTGGACGAGCAGTACTTC. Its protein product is CASSDPSQEYLDEQYF.

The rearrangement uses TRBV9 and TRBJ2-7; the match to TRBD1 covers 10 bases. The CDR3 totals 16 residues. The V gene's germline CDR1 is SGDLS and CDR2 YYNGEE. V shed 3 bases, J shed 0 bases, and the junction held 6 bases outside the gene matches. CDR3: CASSAGTGANSYEQYF. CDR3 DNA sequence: TGTGCCAGCAGCGCTGGGACAGGGGCGAACTCCTACGAGCAGTACTTC.

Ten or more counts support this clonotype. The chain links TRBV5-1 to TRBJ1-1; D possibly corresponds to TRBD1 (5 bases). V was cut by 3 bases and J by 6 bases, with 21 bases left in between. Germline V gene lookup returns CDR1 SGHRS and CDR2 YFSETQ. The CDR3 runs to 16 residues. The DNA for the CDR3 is TGCGCCAGCAGCTCAGGTAGGGCAGGGAGAGTTCCTGAAGCTTTCTTT. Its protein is CASSSGRAGRVPEAFF.

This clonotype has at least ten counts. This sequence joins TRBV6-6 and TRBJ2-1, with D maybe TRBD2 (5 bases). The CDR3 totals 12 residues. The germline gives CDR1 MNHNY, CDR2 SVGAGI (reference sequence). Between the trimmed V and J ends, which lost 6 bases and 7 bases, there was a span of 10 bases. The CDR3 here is CASSPGMNEQFF. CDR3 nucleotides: TGTGCCAGCAGCCCCGGGATGAATGAGCAGTTCTTC.

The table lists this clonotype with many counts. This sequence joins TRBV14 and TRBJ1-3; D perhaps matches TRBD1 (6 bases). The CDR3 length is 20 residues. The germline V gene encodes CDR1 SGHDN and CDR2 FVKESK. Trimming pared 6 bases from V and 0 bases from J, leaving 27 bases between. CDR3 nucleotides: TGTGCCAGCAGGTTGGTGGACAGCGCGCTTCATCCGACCTCTGGAAACACCATATATTTT. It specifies CASRLVDSALHPTSGNTIYF.

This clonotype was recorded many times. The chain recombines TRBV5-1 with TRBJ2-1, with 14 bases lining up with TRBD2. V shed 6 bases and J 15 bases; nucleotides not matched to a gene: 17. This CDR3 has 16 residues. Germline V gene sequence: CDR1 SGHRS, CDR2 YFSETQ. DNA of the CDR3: TGCGCCAGCATTCCCGGGACTAGCGGGGGTTCCTTCTCCTGGTTCTTC. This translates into CASIPGTSGGSFSWFF.

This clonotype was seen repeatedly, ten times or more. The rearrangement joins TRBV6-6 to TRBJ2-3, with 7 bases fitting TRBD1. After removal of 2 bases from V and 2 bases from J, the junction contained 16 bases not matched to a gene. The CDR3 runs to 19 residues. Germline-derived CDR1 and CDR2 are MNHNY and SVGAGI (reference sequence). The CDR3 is CASSYPLDPGQGDTDTQYF. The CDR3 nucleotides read TGTGCCAGCAGTTACCCGTTAGATCCGGGCCAGGGGGACACAGATACGCAGTATTTT.

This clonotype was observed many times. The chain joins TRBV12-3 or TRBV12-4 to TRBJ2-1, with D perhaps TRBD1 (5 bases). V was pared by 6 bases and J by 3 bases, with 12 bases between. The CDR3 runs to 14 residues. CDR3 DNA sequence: TGTGCCAGCAGCCTTACTGACAGCTACAATGAGCAGTTCTTC. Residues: CASSLTDSYNEQFF.

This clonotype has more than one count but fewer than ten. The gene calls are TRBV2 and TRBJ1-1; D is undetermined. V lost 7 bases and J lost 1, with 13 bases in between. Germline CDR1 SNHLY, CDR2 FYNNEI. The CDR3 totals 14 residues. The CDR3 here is CASNGQRGNTEAFF. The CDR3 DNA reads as TGTGCCAGCAATGGTCAGCGGGGGAACACTGAAGCTTTCTTT.

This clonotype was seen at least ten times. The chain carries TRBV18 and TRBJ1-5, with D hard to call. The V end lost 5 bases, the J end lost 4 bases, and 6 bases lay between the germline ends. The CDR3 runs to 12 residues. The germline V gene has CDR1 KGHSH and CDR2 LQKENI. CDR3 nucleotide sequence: TGTGCCAGCTCAACCAGGAATCAGCCCCAGCATTTT. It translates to CASSTRNQPQHF.

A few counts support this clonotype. CDR3 loop: CASSSNTGNYGYTF. CDR3 bases: TGTGCCAGCTCATCAAACACGGGAAACTATGGCTACACCTTC. The V call is TRBV18, the J call TRBJ1-2; D remains ambiguous. There are 14 residues in the CDR3. CDR1 is KGHSH, CDR2 LQKENI, per germline. Trimming shortened V by 5 bases and J by 2 bases, and 12 bases separated the two germline ends.

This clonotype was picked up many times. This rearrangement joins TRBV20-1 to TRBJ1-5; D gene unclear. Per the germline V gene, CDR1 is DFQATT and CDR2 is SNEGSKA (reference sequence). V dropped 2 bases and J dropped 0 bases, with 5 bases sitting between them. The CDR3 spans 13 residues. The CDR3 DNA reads TGCAGTGCTAGATCGGATAGCAATCAGCCCCAGCATTTT. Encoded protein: CSARSDSNQPQHF.

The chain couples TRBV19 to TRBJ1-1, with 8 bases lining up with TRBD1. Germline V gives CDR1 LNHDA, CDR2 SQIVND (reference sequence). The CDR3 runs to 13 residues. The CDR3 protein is CARQGIGRTEAFF. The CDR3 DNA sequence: TGTGCTAGACAGGGGATTGGAAGAACTGAAGCTTTCTTT.

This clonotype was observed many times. CDR3 in DNA: TGCAGCGCCGTTATCGGGACAGAAGCTTTCTTT. Protein product: CSAVIGTEAFF. The chain combines TRBV29-1 with TRBJ1-1; possibly TRBD1 for D (6 bases). Germline-derived CDR1 and CDR2 are SQVTM and ANQGSEA. CDR3 size: 11 residues. The V end was cut by 7 bases, the J end by 8 bases, with 14 bases between.

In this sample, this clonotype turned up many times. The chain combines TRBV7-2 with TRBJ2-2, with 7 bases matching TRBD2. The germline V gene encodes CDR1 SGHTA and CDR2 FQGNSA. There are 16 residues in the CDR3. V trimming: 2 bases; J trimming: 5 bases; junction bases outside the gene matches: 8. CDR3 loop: CASSLPGLRVTGELFF. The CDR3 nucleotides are TGTGCCAGCAGCTTACCGGGACTAAGAGTTACCGGGGAGCTGTTTTTT.

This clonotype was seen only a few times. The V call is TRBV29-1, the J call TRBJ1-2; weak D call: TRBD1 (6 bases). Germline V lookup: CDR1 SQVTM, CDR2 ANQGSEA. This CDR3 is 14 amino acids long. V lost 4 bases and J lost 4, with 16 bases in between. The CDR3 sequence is CSVGLGGGPYGYTF. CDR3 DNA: TGCAGCGTTGGACTTGGGGGGGGGCCCTATGGCTACACCTTC.

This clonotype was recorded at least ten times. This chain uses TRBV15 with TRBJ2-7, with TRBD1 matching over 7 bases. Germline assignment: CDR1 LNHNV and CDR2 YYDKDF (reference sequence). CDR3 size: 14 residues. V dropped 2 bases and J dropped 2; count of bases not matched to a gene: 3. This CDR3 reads CATSRMGQTYEQYF. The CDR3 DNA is TGTGCCACCAGCAGAATGGGACAGACCTACGAGCAGTACTTC.

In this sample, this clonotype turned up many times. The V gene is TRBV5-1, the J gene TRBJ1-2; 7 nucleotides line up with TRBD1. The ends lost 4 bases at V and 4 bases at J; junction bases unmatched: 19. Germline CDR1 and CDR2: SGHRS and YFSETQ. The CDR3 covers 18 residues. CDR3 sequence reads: CASSADLARQGWSYGYTF. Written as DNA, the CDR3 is TGCGCCAGCAGCGCCGATCTAGCCCGACAGGGTTGGAGCTATGGCTACACCTTC.

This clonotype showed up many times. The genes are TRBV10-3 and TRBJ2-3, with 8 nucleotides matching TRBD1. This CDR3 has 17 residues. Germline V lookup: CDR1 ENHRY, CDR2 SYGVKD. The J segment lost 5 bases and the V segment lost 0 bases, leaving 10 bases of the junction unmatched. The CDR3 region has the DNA TGTGCCATCAGTGAGTCGATTCGTCAGGGGGCGCAAGATACGCAGTATTTT. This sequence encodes CAISESIRQGAQDTQYF.

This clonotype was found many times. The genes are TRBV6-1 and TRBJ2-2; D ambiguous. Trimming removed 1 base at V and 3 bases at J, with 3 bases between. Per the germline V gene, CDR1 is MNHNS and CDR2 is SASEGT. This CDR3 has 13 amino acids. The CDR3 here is CASSEVDTGELFF. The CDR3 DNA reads TGTGCCAGCAGTGAAGTCGACACCGGGGAGCTGTTTTTT.

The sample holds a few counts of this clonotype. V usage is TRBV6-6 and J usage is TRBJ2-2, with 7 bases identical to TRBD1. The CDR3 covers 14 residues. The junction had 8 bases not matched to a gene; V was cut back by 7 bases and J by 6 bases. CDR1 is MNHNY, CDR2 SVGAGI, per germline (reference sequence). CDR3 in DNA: TGTGCCAGCATTTTCGGGACAGCCGCCGGGGAGCTGTTTTTT. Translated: CASIFGTAAGELFF.

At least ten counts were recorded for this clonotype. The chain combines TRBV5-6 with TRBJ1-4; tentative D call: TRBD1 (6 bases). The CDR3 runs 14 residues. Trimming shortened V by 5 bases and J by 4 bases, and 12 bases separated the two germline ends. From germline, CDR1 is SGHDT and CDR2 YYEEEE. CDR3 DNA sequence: TGTGCCAGCAGTTTCGGACAGAATAATGAAAAACTGTTTTTT. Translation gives CASSFGQNNEKLFF.

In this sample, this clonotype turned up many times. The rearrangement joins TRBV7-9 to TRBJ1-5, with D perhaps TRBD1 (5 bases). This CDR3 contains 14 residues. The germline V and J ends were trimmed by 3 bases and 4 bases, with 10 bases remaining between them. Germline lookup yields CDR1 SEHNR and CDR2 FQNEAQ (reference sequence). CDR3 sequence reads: CASSLWGENQPQHF. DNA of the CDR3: TGTGCCAGCAGCTTGTGGGGCGAGAATCAGCCCCAGCATTTT.

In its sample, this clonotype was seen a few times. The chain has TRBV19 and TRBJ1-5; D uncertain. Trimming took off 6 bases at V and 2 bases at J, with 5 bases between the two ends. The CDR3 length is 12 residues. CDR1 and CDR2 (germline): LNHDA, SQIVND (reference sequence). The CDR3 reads CASSQGNQPQHF. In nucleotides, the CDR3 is TGTGCCAGTAGCCAGGGCAATCAGCCCCAGCATTTT. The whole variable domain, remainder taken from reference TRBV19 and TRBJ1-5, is DGGITQSPKYLFRKEGQNVTLSCEQNLNHDAMYWYRQDPGQGLRLIYYSQIVNDFQKGDIAEGYSVSREKKESFPLTVTSAQKNPTAFYLCASSQGNQPQHFGDGTRLSIL.

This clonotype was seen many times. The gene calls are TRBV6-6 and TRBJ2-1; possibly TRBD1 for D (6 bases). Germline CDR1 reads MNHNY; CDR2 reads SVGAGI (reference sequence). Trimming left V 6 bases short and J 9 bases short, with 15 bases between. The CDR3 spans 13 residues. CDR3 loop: CASRRTGFVEQFF. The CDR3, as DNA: TGTGCCAGCAGACGTACAGGGTTCGTTGAGCAGTTCTTC.

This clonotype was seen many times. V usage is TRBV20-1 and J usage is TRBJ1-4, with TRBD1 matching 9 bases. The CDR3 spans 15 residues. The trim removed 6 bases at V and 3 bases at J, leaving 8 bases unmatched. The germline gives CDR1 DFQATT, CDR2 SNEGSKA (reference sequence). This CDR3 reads CSAEQTGGSNEKLFF. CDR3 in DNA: TGCAGTGCGGAGCAGACAGGGGGGTCTAATGAAAAACTGTTTTTT.

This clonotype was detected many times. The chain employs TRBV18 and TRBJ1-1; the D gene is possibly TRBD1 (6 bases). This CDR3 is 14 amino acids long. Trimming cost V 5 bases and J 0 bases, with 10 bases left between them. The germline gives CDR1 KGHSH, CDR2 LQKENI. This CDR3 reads CASSADSLNTEAFF. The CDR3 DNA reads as TGTGCCAGCTCAGCGGACAGCCTGAACACTGAAGCTTTCTTT.